This T cell receptor beta chain was identified during a study of shared clonotypes between healthy human individuals. Germline assignment: CDR1 SEHNR and CDR2 FQNEAQ (reference sequence). Between the trimmed V and J ends, which lost 6 bases and 4 bases, there was a span of 7 bases. The CDR3 totals 13 residues. It was CD45RO-negative cells, positively selected for CCR7, that made up naive CD8 cells, with terminally differentiated effector memory CD45RA+ cells excluded. Libraries were prepared by immunoSEQ multiplex PCR; TCRdb keeps only in-frame clonotypes and omits some of them. The sample lists about 580,000 clones; roughly 98% were seen once.

The chain employs TRBV7-9 and TRBJ2-6; D is perhaps TRBD2 (5 bases). The sequenced material came from naive CD8+ T cells sorted from blood. This TCR derives from a man in his thirties or forties in good health. The CDR3 coding sequence is TGTGCCAGCAGGCCTAGCGGGGCCAACGTCCTGACTTTC. It yields the protein CASRPSGANVLTF.